The source of this T cell receptor (beta chain) is a study of CD4 T cells in relation to SARS-CoV-2 and coronaviruses. Study-wide background: Shared crossreactive spike epitopes were mapped to their HLA restriction.

On this clone itself: Its specificity is not known.

General study findings and limits: No donor gave both pre-pandemic and post-infection samples.

Unexposed donor CD4+ T cells date from 2011-2018, before the COVID-19 pandemic. Isolation of CD4+ T cells took place after less than 11 days in culture. Unexposed-donor CD4+ T cells were probed with SARS-CoV-2 S/N and four cold-coronavirus spikes, cells permitting. CDR3 length: 17 residues. Germline V gene sequence: CDR1 MDHEN, CDR2 SYDVKM. Trimming took 5 bases from V and 5 from J; bases not matched to a gene: 14. The assay was immunoSEQ multiplex PCR, and TCRdb's table has in-frame clones only and misses some. The table shows approximately 16,000 clones, with roughly four fifths occurring only once.

Source material: CD4+ T cells from PBMCs, cultured in vitro. The chain recombines TRBV28 with TRBJ2-7; 11 positions match TRBD2. The receptor was derived from a human donor in good health. The CDR3 sequence is CASSTPSNSGRDDEQYF. The CDR3 nucleotides read TGTGCCAGCAGTACCCCCTCTAATAGCGGGAGGGACGACGAGCAGTACTTC.